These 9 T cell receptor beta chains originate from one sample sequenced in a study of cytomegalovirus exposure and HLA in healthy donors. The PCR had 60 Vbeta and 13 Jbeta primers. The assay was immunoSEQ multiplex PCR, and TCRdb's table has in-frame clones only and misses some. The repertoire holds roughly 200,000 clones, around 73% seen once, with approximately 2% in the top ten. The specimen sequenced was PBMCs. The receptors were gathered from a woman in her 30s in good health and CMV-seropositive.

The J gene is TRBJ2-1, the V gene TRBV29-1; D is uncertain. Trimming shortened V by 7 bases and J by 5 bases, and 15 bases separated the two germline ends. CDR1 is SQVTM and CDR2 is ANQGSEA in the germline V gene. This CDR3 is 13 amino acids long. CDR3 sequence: CSARRDDNNEQFF. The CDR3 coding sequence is TGCAGCGCCCGACGTGATGACAACAATGAGCAGTTCTTC.

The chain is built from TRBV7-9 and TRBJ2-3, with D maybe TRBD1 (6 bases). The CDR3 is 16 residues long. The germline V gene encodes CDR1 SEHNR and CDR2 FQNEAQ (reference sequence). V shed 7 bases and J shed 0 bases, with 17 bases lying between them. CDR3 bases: TGTGCCAGCATCCCACTACAGGGAACTAGCACAGATACGCAGTATTTT. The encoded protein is CASIPLQGTSTDTQYF.

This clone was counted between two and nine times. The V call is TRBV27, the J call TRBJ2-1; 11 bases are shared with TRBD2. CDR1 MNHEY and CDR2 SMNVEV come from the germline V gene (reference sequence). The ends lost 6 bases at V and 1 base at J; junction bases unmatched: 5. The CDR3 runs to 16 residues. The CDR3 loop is CASRLTSGGSYNEQFF. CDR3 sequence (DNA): TGTGCCAGCAGACTTACTAGCGGGGGTTCCTACAATGAGCAGTTCTTC.

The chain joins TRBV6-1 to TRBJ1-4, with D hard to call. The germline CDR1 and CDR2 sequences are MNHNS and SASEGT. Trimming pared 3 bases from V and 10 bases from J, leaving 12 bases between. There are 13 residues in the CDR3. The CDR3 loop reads CASSESTEGKLFF. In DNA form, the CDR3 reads TGTGCCAGCAGTGAGTCGACGGAGGGAAAACTGTTTTTT.

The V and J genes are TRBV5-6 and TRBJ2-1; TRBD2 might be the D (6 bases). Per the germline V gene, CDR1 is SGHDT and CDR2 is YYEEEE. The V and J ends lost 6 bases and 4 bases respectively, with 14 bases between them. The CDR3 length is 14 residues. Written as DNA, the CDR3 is TGTGCCAGCACCCTGGGACTTACGTACAATGAGCAGTTCTTC. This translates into CASTLGLTYNEQFF.

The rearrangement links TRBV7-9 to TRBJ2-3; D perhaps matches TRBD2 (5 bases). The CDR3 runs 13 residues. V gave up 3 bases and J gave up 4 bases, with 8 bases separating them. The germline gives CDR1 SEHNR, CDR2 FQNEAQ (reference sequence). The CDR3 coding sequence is TGTGCCAGCAGCTTGGAGGACGCAGATACGCAGTATTTT. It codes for CASSLEDADTQYF.

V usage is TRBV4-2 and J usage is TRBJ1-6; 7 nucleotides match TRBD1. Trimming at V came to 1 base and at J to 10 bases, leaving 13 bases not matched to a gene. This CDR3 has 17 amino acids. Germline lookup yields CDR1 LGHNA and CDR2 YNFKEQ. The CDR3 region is CASSQGSGRGWYSPLHF. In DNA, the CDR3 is TGTGCCAGCAGCCAAGGCTCCGGCAGGGGGTGGTACTCACCCCTCCACTTT.

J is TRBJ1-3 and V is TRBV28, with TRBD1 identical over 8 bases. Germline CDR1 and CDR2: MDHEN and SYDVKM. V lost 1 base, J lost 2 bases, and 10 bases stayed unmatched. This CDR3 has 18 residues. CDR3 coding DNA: TGTGCCAGCAGTTTATTCTTCCCCAGGGGGCGGGCTGGAAACACCATATATTTT. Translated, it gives CASSLFFPRGRAGNTIYF.

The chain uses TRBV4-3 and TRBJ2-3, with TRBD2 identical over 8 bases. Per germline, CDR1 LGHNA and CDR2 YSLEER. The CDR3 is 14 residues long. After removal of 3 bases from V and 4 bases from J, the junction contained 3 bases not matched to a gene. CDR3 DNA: TGCGCCAGCAGCCACCGGGGGGGTGCAGATACGCAGTATTTT. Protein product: CASSHRGGADTQYF.